This paragraph covers one T cell receptor (beta chain) sequence. Antigen specificity is unknown. The sample originates from a study of T cells after yellow fever vaccination. Regarding the study as a whole: Relatively few clonotypes were ones that appeared in both CD4 and CD8 compartments.

TCRdb re-analysed the 5' RACE reads in MiXCR, keeping a single row per CDR3 protein. The data contain about 320,000 distinct CDR3 sequences, about 11% of them singletons. CDR3 length: 17 amino acids. This receptor was taken from a man aged 18 to 29 who received the YFV17D yellow fever vaccine. The input for sequencing was CD4+ T cells sorted from PBMCs, taken 45 days after the yellow fever booster vaccination. J is TRBJ2-2 and V is TRBV3-2; TRBD1 is taken as the D call from the table, unchecked against the DNA. TRBV3-2 is a listed pseudogene. The CDR3 sequence: CASSHWTSFLNTGELFF. DNA of the CDR3: TGTGCCAGCAGCCATTGGACATCTTTTCTGAACACCGGGGAGCTGTTTTTT.